The 20 T cell receptor beta chains in this list originate from one sample, sequenced in a study of long-term antiretroviral therapy in people with HIV. The assay used was immunoSEQ (version v3.0), run at survey level. Produced via immunoSEQ multiplex PCR; TCRdb's table is partial and in-frame only. The sample records 7,500 to 10,000 clones, 75% to 85% being singletons. Sequencing was performed on unsorted PBMCs, taken 0.7 years after starting antiretroviral therapy. Source of these receptors: a man aged 35-49 years with HIV.

This chain joins TRBV4-3 and TRBJ1-1; D uncertain. The CDR3 covers 20 residues. Trimming took 4 bases from V and 0 from J, leaving 27 bases between them. Germline assignment: CDR1 LGHNA and CDR2 YSLEER. Written as DNA, the CDR3 is TGCGCCAGCAGCCCCAAGGGCGGAGGGAAAGGGCCTTTCATGAACACTGAAGCTTTCTTT. Its protein is CASSPKGGGKGPFMNTEAFF.

This clone was picked up a small number of times. This same CDR3 is encoded by further DNA sequences in the sample. The rearrangement uses TRBV19 and TRBJ1-5; D is uncertain. CDR1 is LNHDA and CDR2 is SQIVND in the germline V gene (reference sequence). CDR3 length: 16 residues. V gave up 3 bases and J gave up 0 bases, with 12 bases separating them. The DNA of the CDR3 is TGTGCCAGTAGTATCCGGGGAGAGGGTAGCAATCAGCCCCAGCATTTT. Translation gives CASSIRGEGSNQPQHF.

This clone turned up a few times. The chain joins TRBV19 to TRBJ1-5; tentatively, D is TRBD1 (6 bases). V dropped 2 bases and J dropped 4 bases, with 15 bases sitting between them. The germline V gene has CDR1 LNHDA and CDR2 SQIVND (reference sequence). The CDR3 runs to 16 residues. The CDR3 here is CASSILGSQGNQPQHF. The CDR3 DNA is TGTGCCAGTAGTATACTGGGATCTCAGGGGAATCAGCCCCAGCATTTT.

This chain joins TRBV4-3 and TRBJ2-6; no clear D. With 1 base removed from V and 1 base from J, the gap between germline ends came to 5 bases. The germline gives CDR1 LGHNA, CDR2 YSLEER. The CDR3 totals 15 residues. DNA for the CDR3: TGCGCCAGCAGCCAAGGACAATCTGGGGCCAACGTCCTGACTTTC. It specifies CASSQGQSGANVLTF.

This clone has a handful of counts. The chain links TRBV5-6 to TRBJ2-7; TRBD1 is a possible D gene (6 bases). CDR1 is SGHDT and CDR2 is YYEEEE in the germline V gene. Trimming left V 2 bases short and J 4 bases short, with 10 bases between. The CDR3 extends over 13 amino acids. The CDR3 DNA follows: TGTGCCAGCAGCTTCGGGGACATATACGAGCAGTACTTC. The encoded protein is CASSFGDIYEQYF.

V is TRBV30 and J is TRBJ1-2; D is unresolved. This CDR3 is built from 16 residues. Germline lookup yields CDR1 GTSNPN and CDR2 SVGIG (reference sequence). V lost 1 base to trimming and J lost 1 base, with 16 bases between them. CDR3 sequence (DNA): TGTGCCTGGAGTGCTGTTTGGCCTAAGGATAACTATGGCTACACCTTC. This gives the protein CAWSAVWPKDNYGYTF.

V usage is TRBV5-8 and J usage is TRBJ2-7, with D unresolved. Germline V gene sequence: CDR1 SGHTS, CDR2 YDEGEE. With 2 bases removed from V and 3 bases from J, the gap between germline ends came to 9 bases. The CDR3 length is 13 residues. CDR3 protein: CASSFYGDYEQYF. The CDR3, as DNA: TGTGCCAGCAGCTTCTACGGAGACTACGAGCAGTACTTC.

This sequence joins TRBV9 and TRBJ2-5, with 8 bases aligning to TRBD2. V lost 3 bases, J lost 4 bases, and 5 bases stayed unmatched. CDR3 length: 14 amino acids. CDR1 and CDR2 (germline): SGDLS, YYNGEE. This CDR3 is CASSAPGGLETQYF. CDR3 nucleotide sequence: TGTGCCAGCAGCGCCCCGGGGGGGTTAGAGACCCAGTACTTC.

The genes are TRBV19 and TRBJ1-5; no definite D call. This CDR3 is built from 16 residues. Germline V gives CDR1 LNHDA, CDR2 SQIVND (reference sequence). V was shortened by 0 bases and J by 0 bases, with 9 bases between the two germline ends. CDR3 sequence: CASSIDAGVSNQPQHF. The CDR3 nucleotides read TGTGCCAGTAGTATAGATGCAGGAGTTAGCAATCAGCCCCAGCATTTT.

This clone has more than one count but fewer than ten. The V gene is TRBV7-9, the J gene TRBJ1-2, with D maybe TRBD1 (5 bases). The germline V gene encodes CDR1 SEHNR and CDR2 FQNEAQ (reference sequence). CDR3 size: 13 residues. Trimming pared 5 bases from V and 1 base from J, leaving 8 bases between. The DNA for the CDR3 is TGTGCCAGCAGCCTGACAGATAACTATGGCTACACCTTC. Protein: CASSLTDNYGYTF. The full variable domain, completed using reference TRBV7-9 and TRBJ1-2, is DTGVSQNPRHKITKRGQNVTFRCDPISEHNRLYWYRQTLGQGPEFLTYFQNEAQLEKSRLLSDRFSAERPKGSFSTLEIQRTEQGDSAMYLCASSLTDNYGYTFGSGTRLTVV.

V and J are TRBV9 and TRBJ1-3; a weak D match, TRBD1 (6 bases). The CDR3 is 15 amino acids. Germline loops: CDR1 SGDLS, CDR2 YYNGEE. V was cut by 4 bases and J by 8 bases, with 19 bases left in between. The CDR3 DNA reads TGTGCCAGCAGCCCCTCGGGGGGGCTGGTTGACACCATATATTTT. It codes for CASSPSGGLVDTIYF.

The chain couples TRBV7-7 to TRBJ2-1; 7 positions agree with TRBD2. Losses at the gene ends were 2 bases for V and 9 bases for J; bases not matched to a gene: 7. CDR3 size: 14 residues. CDR1 is SSHAT and CDR2 is FNYEAQ in the germline V gene (reference sequence). The CDR3 protein is CASSLSGGVGEQFF. CDR3 in DNA: TGTGCCAGCAGCTTATCGGGGGGAGTCGGTGAGCAGTTCTTC. Full variable domain (remainder filled in from reference TRBV7-7 and TRBJ2-1): GAGVSQSPRYKVTKRGQDVTLRCDPISSHATLYWYQQALGQGPEFLTYFNYEAQPDKSGLPSDRFSAERPEGSISTLTIQRTEQRDSAMYRCASSLSGGVGEQFFGPGTRLTVL.

The chain is built from TRBV9 and TRBJ2-7; D is uncertain. Trimming took 0 bases from V and 2 from J, leaving 9 bases between them. Looked up from germline, CDR1 is SGDLS and CDR2 is YYNGEE. The CDR3 contains 14 residues. The CDR3 reads CASSVGPSPYEQYF. For the CDR3, the DNA is TGTGCCAGCAGCGTAGGACCCTCACCCTACGAGCAGTACTTC.

The chain has TRBV7-2 and TRBJ2-7; D is unclear. Germline V gene data show CDR1 as SGHTA and CDR2 as FQGNSA. Trimming removed 7 bases from V and 1 base from J, with 8 bases in between. The CDR3 runs to 12 residues. The CDR3 region has the DNA TGTGCCAGCATCCGAAATTCCTACGAGCAGTACTTC. Protein: CASIRNSYEQYF.

This clone was observed once. The rearrangement joins TRBV11-3 to TRBJ2-3; 8 nucleotides line up with TRBD2. J gave up 7 bases and V 5 bases, and 20 bases lay outside the gene matches. Germline V gives CDR1 SGHNT, CDR2 YENEEA. This CDR3 is built from 18 residues. CDR3 residues: CASSRPRGTRSFSYTQYF. In DNA, the CDR3 is TGTGCCAGCAGCCGACCACGGGGGACTAGAAGTTTCTCGTATACGCAGTATTTT.

The chain has TRBV29-1 and TRBJ2-5, with D perhaps being TRBD1 or TRBD2 (5 bases each). V lost 5 bases, J lost 2 bases, and 15 bases lay in between. The CDR3 runs to 14 residues. Germline V gene lookup returns CDR1 SQVTM and CDR2 ANQGSEA. The CDR3 region has the DNA TGCAGCGTTCGACCGGGACGGATACAAGAGACCCAGTACTTC. This gives the protein CSVRPGRIQETQYF. Together with reference TRBV29-1 and TRBJ2-5, the CDR3 gives the full variable domain: SAVISQKPSRDICQRGTSLTIQCQVDSQVTMMFWYRQQPGQSLTLIATANQGSEATYESGFVIDKFPISRPNLTFSTLTVSNMSPEDSSIYLCSVRPGRIQETQYFGPGTRLLVL.

This chain uses TRBV4-3 with TRBJ2-1, with TRBD2 matching over 9 bases. V dropped 4 bases and J dropped 8; count of bases not matched to a gene: 3. CDR3 length equals 13 residues. CDR1 and CDR2 (germline): LGHNA, YSLEER. CDR3 sequence: CASSRSGRDEQFF. The DNA for the CDR3 is TGCGCCAGCAGCCGTAGCGGGAGAGATGAGCAGTTCTTC.

This clone was counted a single time. This sequence joins TRBV11-2 and TRBJ2-3; D not resolved. Germline-derived CDR1 and CDR2 are SGHAT and FQNNGV. This CDR3 has 14 residues. The V end lost 1 base, the J end lost 3 bases, and 8 bases lay between the germline ends. CDR3 coding DNA: TGTGCCAGCAGCTTAGTTGCGCCTACAGATACGCAGTATTTT. Translated: CASSLVAPTDTQYF.

V is TRBV7-9 and J is TRBJ2-1; no clear D gene. CDR1 is SEHNR, CDR2 FQNEAQ, per germline (reference sequence). This CDR3 contains 13 residues. Trimming removed 7 bases at V and 7 bases at J, with 14 bases between. Written as DNA, the CDR3 is TGTGCCAGCACCTCCCCTTGGGGAAATGAGCAGTTCTTC. Protein sequence: CASTSPWGNEQFF.

The sample holds one count of this clone. The chain combines TRBV9 with TRBJ2-1; 7 bases map to TRBD2. Trimming took 0 bases from V and 1 from J; bases not matched to a gene: 4. In germline, CDR1 is SGDLS, CDR2 YYNGEE. The CDR3 runs 16 residues. The CDR3 is CASSVGGSGSYNEQFF. CDR3 nucleotide sequence: TGTGCCAGCAGCGTAGGCGGGAGTGGATCCTACAATGAGCAGTTCTTC. The entire variable domain, with the rest obtained from reference TRBV9 and TRBJ2-1, is as follows: DSGVTQTPKHLITATGQRVTLRCSPRSGDLSVYWYQQSLDQGLQFLIQYYNGEERAKGNILERFSAQQFPDLHSELNLSSLELGDSALYFCASSVGGSGSYNEQFFGPGTRLTVL.